The 8 T cell receptor beta chains presented below share a single source sample, sequenced in a study of patients and donors after allogeneic stem cell transplantation. Via MiXCR, TCRdb re-called the RT-PCR reads, giving one row per CDR3 protein. This sample has a few hundred thousand distinct CDR3 sequences, with around two fifths found just once. Material for sequencing was blood, either unsorted or a sorted T cell fraction (not recorded which). Receptors were obtained from a human donor who was either an allogeneic HSCT recipient or a stem cell or donor lymphocyte infusion donor (not recorded which). It is not recorded whose cells these are; they may come from a transplant donor.

V usage is TRBV4-2 and J usage is TRBJ1-5, with D possibly TRBD1 on 5 matching bases. Trimming removed 3 bases at V and 0 bases at J, with 12 bases between. Per the germline V gene, CDR1 is LGHNA and CDR2 is YNFKEQ. The length of the CDR3 is 16 residues. Here the CDR3 DNA reads TGTGCCAGCAGCCAGAGGGGATTGTCTAGCAATCAGCCCCAGCATTTT. Encoded protein: CASSQRGLSSNQPQHF.

The V gene is TRBV30, the J gene TRBJ2-2, with D uncertain. V lost 0 bases to trimming and J lost 8 bases, with 13 bases between them. CDR3 size: 14 residues. CDR1 GTSNPN and CDR2 SVGIG come from the germline V gene (reference sequence). The DNA for the CDR3 is TGTGCCTGGAGTGTACGGAAGTCAGGAGGGGAGCTGTTTTTT. It encodes CAWSVRKSGGELFF.

A few counts support this clonotype. V gene TRBV2 combines with J gene TRBJ1-5; TRBD1 might be the D (6 bases). The CDR3 has 15 residues. Germline V CDR1 and CDR2: SNHLY, FYNNEI. The V gene lost 3 bases and the J gene lost 4 bases, with 13 bases spanning the gap. The CDR3 nucleotides are TGTGCCAGCAGTGAGCAAGGACAGCGGAATCAGCCCCAGCATTTT. Translated, it gives CASSEQGQRNQPQHF.

This clonotype was found a few times. The V gene is TRBV20-1, the J gene TRBJ1-2, with TRBD1 as a possible D gene (5 bases). The germline V and J ends were trimmed by 5 bases and 4 bases, with 14 bases remaining between them. Germline CDR1 DFQATT, CDR2 SNEGSKA (reference sequence). This CDR3 comprises 13 residues. In nucleotides, the CDR3 is TGCAGTGCTTACCGGGACGGATTCTATGGCTACACCTTC. Protein: CSAYRDGFYGYTF.

This chain links TRBV27 with TRBJ2-2, with 11 bases matching TRBD2. V was pared by 4 bases and J by 9 bases, with 13 bases of the junction left unmatched. The CDR3 sequence is 17 residues long. The germline CDR1 and CDR2 sequences are MNHEY and SMNVEV (reference sequence). The CDR3 region has the DNA TGTGCCAGCAGTTCCCCCGGTATTAGCGGGGGGGCAAGGGAGCTGTTTTTT. This sequence encodes CASSSPGISGGARELFF.

J is TRBJ1-2 and V is TRBV29-1, with D hard to call. Trimming stripped 3 bases from V and 7 bases from J, with 18 bases between. The V gene's germline CDR1 is SQVTM and CDR2 ANQGSEA. The CDR3 consists of 14 residues. The CDR3 nucleotides read TGCAGCGTTGAGGCGGCCATTCCGACGGGTGGCTACACCTTC. Amino acids: CSVEAAIPTGGYTF. The full variable domain, its missing parts supplied by reference TRBV29-1 and TRBJ1-2, is SAVISQKPSRDICQRGTSLTIQCQVDSQVTMMFWYRQQPGQSLTLIATANQGSEATYESGFVIDKFPISRPNLTFSTLTVSNMSPEDSSIYLCSVEAAIPTGGYTFGSGTRLTVV.

The chain has TRBV5-1 and TRBJ1-2, with 12 bases identical to TRBD1. The CDR3 extends over 14 amino acids. CDR1 is SGHRS and CDR2 is YFSETQ in the germline V gene. Trimming at V came to 4 bases and at J to 4 bases, leaving 2 bases not matched to a gene. The CDR3 loop is CASSKGQGAYGYTF. CDR3 nucleotide sequence: TGCGCCAGCAGCAAGGGACAGGGGGCCTATGGCTACACCTTC.

CDR3 nucleotide sequence: TGCAGTGTTCCCCTAGACAGCCTCAATCAGCCCCAGCATTTT. This codes for CSVPLDSLNQPQHF. The rearrangement joins TRBV20-1 to TRBJ1-5; D is perhaps TRBD1 (5 bases). The CDR3 is made up of 14 amino acids. The germline V gene encodes CDR1 DFQATT and CDR2 SNEGSKA (reference sequence). Trimming stripped 7 bases from V and 3 bases from J, with 16 bases between.